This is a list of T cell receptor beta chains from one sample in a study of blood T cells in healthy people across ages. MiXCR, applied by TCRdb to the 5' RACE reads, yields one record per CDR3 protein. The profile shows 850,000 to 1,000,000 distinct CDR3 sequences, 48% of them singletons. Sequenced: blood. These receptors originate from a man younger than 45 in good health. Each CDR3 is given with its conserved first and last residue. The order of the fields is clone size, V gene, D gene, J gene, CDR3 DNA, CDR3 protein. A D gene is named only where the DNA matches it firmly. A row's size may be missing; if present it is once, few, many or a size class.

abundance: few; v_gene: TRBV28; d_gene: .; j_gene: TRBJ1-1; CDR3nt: TGTGCCAGCAGTTTGCGCCCGAACACTGAAGCTTTCTTT; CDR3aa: CASSLRPNTEAFF
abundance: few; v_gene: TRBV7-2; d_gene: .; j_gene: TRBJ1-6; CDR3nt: TGTGCCAGCAGCTTACGGCAACCTAATTCACCCCTCCACTTT; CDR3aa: CASSLRQPNSPLHF
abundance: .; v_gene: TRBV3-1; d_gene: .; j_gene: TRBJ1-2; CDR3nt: TGTGCCAGCAGCCAAGATCTACAGCTCTATGGCTACACCTTC; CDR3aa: CASSQDLQLYGYTF
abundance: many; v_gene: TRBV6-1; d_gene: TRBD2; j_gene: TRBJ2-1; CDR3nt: TGTGCCAGCAGTGCTCAGGGAGGGTGGCACAATGAGCAGTTCTTC; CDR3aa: CASSAQGGWHNEQFF
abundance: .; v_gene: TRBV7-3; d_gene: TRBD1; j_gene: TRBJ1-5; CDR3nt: TGTGCCAGCAGCCTACAGGGGGTAAGGCAGCCCCAGCATTTT; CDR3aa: CASSLQGVRQPQHF
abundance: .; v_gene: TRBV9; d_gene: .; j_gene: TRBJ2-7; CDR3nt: TGTGCCAGCAGCGTAGATTTGAGCTCCTACGAGCAGTACTTC; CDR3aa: CASSVDLSSYEQYF
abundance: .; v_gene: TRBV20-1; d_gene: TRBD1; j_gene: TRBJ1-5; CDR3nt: TGCAGTGCTACCCGACAGGGGGGAGATCAGCCCCAGCATTTT; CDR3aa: CSATRQGGDQPQHF
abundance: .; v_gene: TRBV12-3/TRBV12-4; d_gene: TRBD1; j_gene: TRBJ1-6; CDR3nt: TGTGCCAGCAGACTGACCTCTGCCGGGACAGGGGACTCACCCCTCCACTTT; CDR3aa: CASRLTSAGTGDSPLHF
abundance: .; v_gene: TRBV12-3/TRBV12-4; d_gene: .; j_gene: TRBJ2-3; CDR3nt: TGTGCCAGCAGTCCCTACGGCCTAGGGGCATCTAGCACAGATACGCAGTATTTT; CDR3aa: CASSPYGLGASSTDTQYF
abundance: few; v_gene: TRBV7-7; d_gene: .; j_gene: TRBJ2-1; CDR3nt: TGTGCTAGCAGCTCAACAGAGCGCAATGAGCAGTTCTTC; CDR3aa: CASSSTERNEQFF
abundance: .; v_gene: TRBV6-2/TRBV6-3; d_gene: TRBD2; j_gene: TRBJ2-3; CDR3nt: TGTGCCGTGCGGGGGACTAGCACAGATACGCAGTATTTT; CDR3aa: CAVRGTSTDTQYF
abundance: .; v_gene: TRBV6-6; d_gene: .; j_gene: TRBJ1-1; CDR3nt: TGTGCCAGCAGTTACGCGGTCGGCACTGAAGCTTTCTTT; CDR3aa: CASSYAVGTEAFF
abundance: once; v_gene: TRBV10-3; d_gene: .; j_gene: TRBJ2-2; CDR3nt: TGTGCCATCAGTGCGGGGACGGAATCCGGGGAGCTGTTTTTT; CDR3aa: CAISAGTESGELFF
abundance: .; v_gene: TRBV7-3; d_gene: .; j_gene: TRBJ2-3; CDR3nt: TGTGCCAGCAGCTCAGGAAGTGCGGCAGATACGCAGTATTTT; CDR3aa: CASSSGSAADTQYF
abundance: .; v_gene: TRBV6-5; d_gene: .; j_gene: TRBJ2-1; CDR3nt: TGTGCCAGCAGTTACCTACCCGAAAGATACTATGAGCAGTTCTTC; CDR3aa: CASSYLPERYYEQFF
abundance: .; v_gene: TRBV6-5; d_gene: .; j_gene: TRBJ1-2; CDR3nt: TGTGCCCGCAGTTACTCGCGCCGTGACTATGGCTACACCTTC; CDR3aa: CARSYSRRDYGYTF
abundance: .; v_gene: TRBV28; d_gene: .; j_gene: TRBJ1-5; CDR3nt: TGTGCCAGCAGTTTGTTAAGCTGGAAAGATCAGCCCCAGCATTTT; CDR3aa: CASSLLSWKDQPQHF
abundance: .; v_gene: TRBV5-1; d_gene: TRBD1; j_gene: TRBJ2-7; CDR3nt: TGCGCCAGCAGCCGTAGACAGGGGGCAGGATACGAGCAGTACTTC; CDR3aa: CASSRRQGAGYEQYF
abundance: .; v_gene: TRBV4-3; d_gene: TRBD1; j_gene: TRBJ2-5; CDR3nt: TGCGCCAGCAGCCAAGGCTGGGACAGACAAGAGACCCAGTACTTC; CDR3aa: CASSQGWDRQETQYF
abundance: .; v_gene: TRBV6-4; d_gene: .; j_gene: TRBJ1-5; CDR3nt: TGTGCCAGCAGTGACTGGTTGGGGCAGGGCTATCAGCCCCAGCATTTT; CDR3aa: CASSDWLGQGYQPQHF
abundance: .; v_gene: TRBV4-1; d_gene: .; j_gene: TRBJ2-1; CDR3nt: TGCGCCAGCAGCCAAGATAAGGGCAGGGCCACCAATGAGCAGTTCTTC; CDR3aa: CASSQDKGRATNEQFF
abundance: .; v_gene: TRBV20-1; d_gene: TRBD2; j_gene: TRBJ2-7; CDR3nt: TGCAGTGCTAGATCCGGACTAGCGGGGGGCAGGGCCGAGCAGTACTTC; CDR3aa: CSARSGLAGGRAEQYF
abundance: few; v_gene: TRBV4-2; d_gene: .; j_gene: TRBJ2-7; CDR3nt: TGTGCCAGCAGCCAAGAAGGTCAACCTTACGAGCAGTACTTC; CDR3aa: CASSQEGQPYEQYF
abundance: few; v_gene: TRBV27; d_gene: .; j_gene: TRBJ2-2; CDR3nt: TGTGCCAGCAGGCCGGGACGGACGAACACCGGGGAGCTGTTTTTT; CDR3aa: CASRPGRTNTGELFF
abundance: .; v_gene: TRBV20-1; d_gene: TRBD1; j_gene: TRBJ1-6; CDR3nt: TGCAGTGCTCAGGACAGGGAAGTATCACCCCTCCACTTT; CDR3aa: CSAQDREVSPLHF
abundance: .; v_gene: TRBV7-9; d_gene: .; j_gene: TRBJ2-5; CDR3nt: TGTGCCAGCAGCTTAACGGGACCCATCCAAGAGACCCGGTACTTC; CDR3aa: CASSLTGPIQETRYF
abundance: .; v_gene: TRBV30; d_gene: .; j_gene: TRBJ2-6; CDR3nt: TGTGCCTGGAGCTTTAGTGGTGGGGCCAACGTCCTGACTTTC; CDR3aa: CAWSFSGGANVLTF
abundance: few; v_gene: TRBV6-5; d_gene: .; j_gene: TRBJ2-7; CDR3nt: TGTGCCAGCAGGCGGACAGTTACCTACGAGCAGTACTTC; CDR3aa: CASRRTVTYEQYF
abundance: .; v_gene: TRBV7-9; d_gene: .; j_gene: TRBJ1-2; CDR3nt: TGTGCCAGCAGCTCGGGACATCTCACTAACTATGGCTACACCTTC; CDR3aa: CASSSGHLTNYGYTF
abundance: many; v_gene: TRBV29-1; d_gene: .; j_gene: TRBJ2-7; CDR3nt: TGCAGCGTAGCCACACCGTGGGACGAGCAGTACTTC; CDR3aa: CSVATPWDEQYF
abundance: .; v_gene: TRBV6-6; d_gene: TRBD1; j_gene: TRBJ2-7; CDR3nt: TGTGCCAGCAGTAACGGCGGACAGGGTCAGAACTACGAGCAGTACTTC; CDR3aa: CASSNGGQGQNYEQYF
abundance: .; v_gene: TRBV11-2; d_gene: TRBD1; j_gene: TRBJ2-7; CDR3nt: TGTGCCAGCAGCTTTCTTGGGACAGGCTACGAGCAGTACTTC; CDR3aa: CASSFLGTGYEQYF
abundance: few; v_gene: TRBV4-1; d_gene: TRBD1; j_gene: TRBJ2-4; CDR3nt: TGCGCCAGCAGCCAAGATCGGGACAGGGCGGGCAAAAACATTCAGTACTTC; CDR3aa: CASSQDRDRAGKNIQYF
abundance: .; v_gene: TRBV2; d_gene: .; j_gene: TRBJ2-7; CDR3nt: TGTGCCAGCACATCAAATTTGTCCCACGAGCAGTACTTC; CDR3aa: CASTSNLSHEQYF
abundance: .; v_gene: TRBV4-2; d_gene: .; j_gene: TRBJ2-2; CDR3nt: TGTGCCAGCAGCCAAGAAGCGGGACAGAACACCGGGGAGCTGTTTTTT; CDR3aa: CASSQEAGQNTGELFF
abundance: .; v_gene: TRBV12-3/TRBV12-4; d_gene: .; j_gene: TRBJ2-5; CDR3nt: TGTGCCAGCAGTTTTCGGCTAGACCAAGAGACCCAGTACTTC; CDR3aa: CASSFRLDQETQYF
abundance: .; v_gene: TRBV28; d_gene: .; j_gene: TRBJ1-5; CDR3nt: TGTGCCAGCAGGATGGGGGGTAGCAATCAGCCCCAGCATTTT; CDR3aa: CASRMGGSNQPQHF
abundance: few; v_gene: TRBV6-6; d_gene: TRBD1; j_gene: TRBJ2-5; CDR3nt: TGTGCCAGCAGTTTCACTTGGACAGGGGGCCAAGAGACCCAGTACTTC; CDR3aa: CASSFTWTGGQETQYF
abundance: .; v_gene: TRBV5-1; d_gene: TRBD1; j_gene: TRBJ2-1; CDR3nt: TGCGCCAGCAGCTCTCGACAGGGGGTCCACAATGAGCAGTTCTTC; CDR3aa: CASSSRQGVHNEQFF
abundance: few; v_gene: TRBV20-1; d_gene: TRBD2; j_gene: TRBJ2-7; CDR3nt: TGCAGTGCCCAGTCTCTAGGACTAGCGGGAGAGGAGCAGTACTTC; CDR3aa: CSAQSLGLAGEEQYF
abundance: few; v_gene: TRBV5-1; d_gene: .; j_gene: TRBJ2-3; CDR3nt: TGCGCCAGCAGCAACGGACAGCTCACAGATACGCAGTATTTT; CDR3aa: CASSNGQLTDTQYF
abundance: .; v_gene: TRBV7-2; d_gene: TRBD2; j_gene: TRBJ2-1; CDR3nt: TGTGCCAGCAGCTTCGGCGGGGGGGCTCCCAATGAGCAGTTCTTC; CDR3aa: CASSFGGGAPNEQFF
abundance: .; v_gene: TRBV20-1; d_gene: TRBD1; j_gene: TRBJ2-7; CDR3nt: TGCAGTGCCTCGGACAGGGGATACTCCTACGAGCAGTACTTC; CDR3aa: CSASDRGYSYEQYF
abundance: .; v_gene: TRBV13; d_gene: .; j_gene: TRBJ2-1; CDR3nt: TGTGCCAGCAGCTTTGGCTTGGGGGCCAACAATGAGCAGTTCTTC; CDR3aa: CASSFGLGANNEQFF
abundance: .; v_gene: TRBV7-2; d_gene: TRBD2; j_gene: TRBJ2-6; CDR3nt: TGTGCCAGCAGCCCCGGACTAGTGAGCTCTGGGGCCAACGTCCTGACTTTC; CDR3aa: CASSPGLVSSGANVLTF
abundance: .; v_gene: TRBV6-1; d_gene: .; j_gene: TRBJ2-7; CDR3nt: TGTGCCAGCAGACCCACCTTGTCCTCCTACGAGCAGTACTTC; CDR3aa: CASRPTLSSYEQYF
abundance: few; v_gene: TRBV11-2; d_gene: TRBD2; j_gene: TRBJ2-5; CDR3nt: TGTGCCAGCAGCCCCTTAGCGGGAGTCATGGAGACCCAGTACTTC; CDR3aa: CASSPLAGVMETQYF
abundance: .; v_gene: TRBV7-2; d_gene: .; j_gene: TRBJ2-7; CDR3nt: TGTGCCAGCAGCTTAGTTGAGGGCACTTCCTACGAGCAGTACTTC; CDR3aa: CASSLVEGTSYEQYF
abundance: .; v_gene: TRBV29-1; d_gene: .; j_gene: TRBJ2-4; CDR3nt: TGCAGCGTTGAAGGGCCGGAGGGCGGGAACATTCAGTACTTC; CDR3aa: CSVEGPEGGNIQYF
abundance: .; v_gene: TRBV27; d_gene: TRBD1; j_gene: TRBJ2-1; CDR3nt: TGTGCCAGCAGTGACAGGGGCCCTCACAATGAGCAGTTCTTC; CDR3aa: CASSDRGPHNEQFF